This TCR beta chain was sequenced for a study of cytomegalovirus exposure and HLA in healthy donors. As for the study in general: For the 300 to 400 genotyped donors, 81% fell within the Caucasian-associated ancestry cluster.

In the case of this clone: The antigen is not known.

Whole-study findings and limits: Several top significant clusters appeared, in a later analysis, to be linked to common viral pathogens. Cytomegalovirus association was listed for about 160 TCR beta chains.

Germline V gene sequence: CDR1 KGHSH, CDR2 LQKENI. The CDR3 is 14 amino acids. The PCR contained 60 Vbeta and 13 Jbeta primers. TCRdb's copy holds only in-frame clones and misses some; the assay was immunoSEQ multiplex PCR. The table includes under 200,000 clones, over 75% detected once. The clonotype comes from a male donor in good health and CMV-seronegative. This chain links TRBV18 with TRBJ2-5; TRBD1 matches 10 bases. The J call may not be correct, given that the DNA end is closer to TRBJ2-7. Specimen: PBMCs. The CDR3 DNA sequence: TGTGCCAGCTCAGACAGGGGGCTGAGGGACGAGCAGTACTTC. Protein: CASSDRGLRDEQYF.